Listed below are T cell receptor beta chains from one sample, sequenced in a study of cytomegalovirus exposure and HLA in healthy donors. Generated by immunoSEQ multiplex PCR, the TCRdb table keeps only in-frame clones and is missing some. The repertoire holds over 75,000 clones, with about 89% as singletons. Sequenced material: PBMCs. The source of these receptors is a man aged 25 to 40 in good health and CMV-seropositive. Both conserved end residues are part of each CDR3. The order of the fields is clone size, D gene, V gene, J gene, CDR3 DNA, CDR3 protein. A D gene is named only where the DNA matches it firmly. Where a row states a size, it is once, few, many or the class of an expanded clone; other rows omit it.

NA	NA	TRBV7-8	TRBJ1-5	TGTGCCAGCAGCGGATCGGGGGGAGGCAGCAATCAGCCCCAGCACTTT	CASSGSGGGSNQPQHF
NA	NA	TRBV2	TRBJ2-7	TGTGCCAGCAGCCGACGGGACACAAACTACGAGCAGTACTTC	CASSRRDTNYEQYF
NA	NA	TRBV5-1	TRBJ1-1	TGCGCCAGCTCTCTTTGGGGCCACTCCGAAGCTTTCTTT	CASSLWGHSEAFF
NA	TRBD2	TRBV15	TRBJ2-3	TGTGCCACCAGCAGTAGTAGCGGGAGCCTACTCACAGATACGCAGTATTTT	CATSSSSGSLLTDTQYF
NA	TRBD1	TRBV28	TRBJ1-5	TGTGCCAGCAGTATCGGGACAGTGGGGGTGGGTCAGCCCCAGCATTTT	CASSIGTVGVGQPQHF
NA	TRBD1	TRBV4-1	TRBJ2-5	TGCGCCAGCGCCATGGTGACAGGGGGTTTCATAGAGACCCAGTACTTC	CASAMVTGGFIETQYF
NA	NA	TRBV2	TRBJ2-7	TGTGCCAGCTACAGGGTAGAGACATACGAGCAGTACTTC	CASYRVETYEQYF
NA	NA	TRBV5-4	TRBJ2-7	TGTGCCAGCAGCTTGAGAAGGGCCAGGGGTTACGAGCAGTACTTC	CASSLRRARGYEQYF
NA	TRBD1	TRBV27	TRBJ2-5	TGTGCCAGCAGTATGGGGACAGGGGCCGCGGGGACCCAGTACTTC	CASSMGTGAAGTQYF
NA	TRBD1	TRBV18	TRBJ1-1	TGTGCCAGCTCACCAAGAGTAGGACAGGGCACTGAAGCTTTCTTT	CASSPRVGQGTEAFF
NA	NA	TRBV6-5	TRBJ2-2	TGTGCCAGCAGGCCGCGGTACACCGGGGAGCTGTTTTTT	CASRPRYTGELFF
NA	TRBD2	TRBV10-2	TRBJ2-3	TGCGCCAGCAGTGAGCCTAGACTAGCGGATACCACAGATACGCAGTATTTT	CASSEPRLADTTDTQYF
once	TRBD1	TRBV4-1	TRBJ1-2	TGCGCCAGCAGCCAAGGGACAGGGGCTAACTATGGCTACACCTTC	CASSQGTGANYGYTF
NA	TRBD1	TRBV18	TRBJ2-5	TGTGCCAGCTCACGGACAGGGTTCCAAGAGACCCAGTACTTC	CASSRTGFQETQYF
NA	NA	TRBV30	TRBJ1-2	TGTGCCTGGAGTGCATGGGGGGGGGCTGGTGGCTACACCTTC	CAWSAWGGAGGYTF
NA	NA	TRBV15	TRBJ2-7	TGTGCCACCAGCAGAGATGTCGGGAGTCCCTACGAGCAGTACTTC	CATSRDVGSPYEQYF
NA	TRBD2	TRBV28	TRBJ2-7	TGTGCCAGCAGTGGACCCGGGACTAGCTTACCTTACGAGCAGTACTTC	CASSGPGTSLPYEQYF
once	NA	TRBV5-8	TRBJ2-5	TGTGCCAGCAGCCCGGGGGACCGCGACGGGGTGACCCAGTACTTC	CASSPGDRDGVTQYF
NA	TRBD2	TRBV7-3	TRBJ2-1	TGTGCCAGCAGCTTAAAGGGACTAGCGGGAGGTTACTACAATGAGCAGTTCTTC	CASSLKGLAGGYYNEQFF
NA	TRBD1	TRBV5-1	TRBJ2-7	TGCGCCAGCAGCTGGGGACAGGGAAACCTCGACGAGCAGTACTTC	CASSWGQGNLDEQYF
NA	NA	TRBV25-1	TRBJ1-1	TGTGCCAGCAGTGACGTACAGGGAGGGGGGACTGAAGCTTTCTTT	CASSDVQGGGTEAFF
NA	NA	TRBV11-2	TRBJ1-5	TGTGCCAGCAGCCCACAGACAGGTAATAGCAATCAGCCCCAGCATTTT	CASSPQTGNSNQPQHF
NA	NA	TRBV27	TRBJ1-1	TGTGCCAGCAGTTTATGGGGCCAAAAAGCTTTCTTT	CASSLWGQKAFF
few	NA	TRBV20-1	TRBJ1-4	TGCAGTGCTAGAGTTGGCGGAAAACTGTTTTTT	CSARVGGKLFF
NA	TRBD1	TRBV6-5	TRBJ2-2	TGTGCCAGCAGTTGGACAGGGCAAGGAGACGGGGAGCTGTTTTTT	CASSWTGQGDGELFF
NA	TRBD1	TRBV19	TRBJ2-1	TGTGCCAGTAGTATAGTCAAAAACAGGGGATGTGAGCAGTTCTTC	CASSIVKNRGCEQFF
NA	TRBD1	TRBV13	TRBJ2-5	TGTGCCAGCAGCCCTCCCGATACAGGGGTTGGTGAGACCCAGTACTTC	CASSPPDTGVGETQYF
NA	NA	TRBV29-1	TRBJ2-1	TGCAGCGTTGATCAGTCCAATGAGCAGTTCTTC	CSVDQSNEQFF
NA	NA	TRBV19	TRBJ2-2	TGTGCCAGTAGTATCGCGTCTAGGGGGGGCGGGGAGCTGTTTTTT	CASSIASRGGGELFF
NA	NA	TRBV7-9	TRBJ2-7	TGTGCCAGCAGCTTAGTGCCACAGTCCTACGAGCAGTACTTC	CASSLVPQSYEQYF
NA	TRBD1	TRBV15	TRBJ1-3	TGTGCCACCAGCTCCCTTACAGGGGGCGGAAACACCATATATTTT	CATSSLTGGGNTIYF
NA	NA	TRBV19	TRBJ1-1	TGTGCCAGTTGCCTACGGAGGGACGGCACTGAAGCTTTCTTT	CASCLRRDGTEAFF
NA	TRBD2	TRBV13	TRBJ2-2	TGTGCCAGCAGCCCGACTAGCGGGAGGGCCCAATGGGACACCGGGGAGCTGTTTTTT	CASSPTSGRAQWDTGELFF
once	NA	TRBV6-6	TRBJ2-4	TGTGCCAGCAGTTACGCTGGGACAATTAATGAGAACATTCAGTACTTC	CASSYAGTINENIQYF
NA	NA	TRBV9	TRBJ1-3	TGTGCCAGCAGCACAGCACTCATGGCTGGAAACACCATATATTTT	CASSTALMAGNTIYF
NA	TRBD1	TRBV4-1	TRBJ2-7	TGCGCCAGCAGCCAGCAGACAGGGTACGAGCAGTACTTC	CASSQQTGYEQYF
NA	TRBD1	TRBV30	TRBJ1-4	TGTGCCTGGAGTGGGAGGGGGCAGGAAAAACTGTTTTTT	CAWSGRGQEKLFF
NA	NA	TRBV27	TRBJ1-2	TGTGTCAGCAGTTTATCCCCCCATATGAGGGGCTACACCTTC	CVSSLSPHMRGYTF
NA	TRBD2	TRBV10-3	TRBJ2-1	TGTGCCATCAAACGGACTAGCGGTTCCTACAATGAGCAGTTCTTC	CAIKRTSGSYNEQFF
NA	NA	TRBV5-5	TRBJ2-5	TGTGCCAGCAGCCGATCATTCTCTAGCGAAGAGACCCAGTACTTC	CASSRSFSSEETQYF
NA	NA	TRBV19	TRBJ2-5	TGTGCCAGTAGTATTAGTCAGGGGGGAGAGACCCAGTACTTC	CASSISQGGETQYF
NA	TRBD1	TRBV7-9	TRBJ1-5	TGTGCCAGCAGCTCGCAAGCTCCCGACAGGGGATTAAGCAATCAGCCCCAGCATTTT	CASSSQAPDRGLSNQPQHF
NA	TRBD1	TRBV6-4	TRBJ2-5	TGTGCCAGCAGTAGGACAGGCGGCGAGACCCAGTACTTC	CASSRTGGETQYF
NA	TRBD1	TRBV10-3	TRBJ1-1	TGTGCCATCAGTCGGGACAGAAACACTGAAGCTTTCTTT	CAISRDRNTEAFF
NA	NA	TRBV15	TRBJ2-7	TGTGCCACCAGCAGAGATCCGTCCTACGAGCAGTACTTC	CATSRDPSYEQYF
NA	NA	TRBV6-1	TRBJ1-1	TGTGCCAGCAGTGAAAGGGGATTAGGGACTGAAGCTTTCTTT	CASSERGLGTEAFF
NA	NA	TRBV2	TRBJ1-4	TGTGCCAGCAGTGAAGGGTGGAGAAATGAAAAACTGTTTTTT	CASSEGWRNEKLFF
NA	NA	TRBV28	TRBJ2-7	TGTGCCAGCAGCTCCGGACATTTCTACGAGCAGTACTTC	CASSSGHFYEQYF